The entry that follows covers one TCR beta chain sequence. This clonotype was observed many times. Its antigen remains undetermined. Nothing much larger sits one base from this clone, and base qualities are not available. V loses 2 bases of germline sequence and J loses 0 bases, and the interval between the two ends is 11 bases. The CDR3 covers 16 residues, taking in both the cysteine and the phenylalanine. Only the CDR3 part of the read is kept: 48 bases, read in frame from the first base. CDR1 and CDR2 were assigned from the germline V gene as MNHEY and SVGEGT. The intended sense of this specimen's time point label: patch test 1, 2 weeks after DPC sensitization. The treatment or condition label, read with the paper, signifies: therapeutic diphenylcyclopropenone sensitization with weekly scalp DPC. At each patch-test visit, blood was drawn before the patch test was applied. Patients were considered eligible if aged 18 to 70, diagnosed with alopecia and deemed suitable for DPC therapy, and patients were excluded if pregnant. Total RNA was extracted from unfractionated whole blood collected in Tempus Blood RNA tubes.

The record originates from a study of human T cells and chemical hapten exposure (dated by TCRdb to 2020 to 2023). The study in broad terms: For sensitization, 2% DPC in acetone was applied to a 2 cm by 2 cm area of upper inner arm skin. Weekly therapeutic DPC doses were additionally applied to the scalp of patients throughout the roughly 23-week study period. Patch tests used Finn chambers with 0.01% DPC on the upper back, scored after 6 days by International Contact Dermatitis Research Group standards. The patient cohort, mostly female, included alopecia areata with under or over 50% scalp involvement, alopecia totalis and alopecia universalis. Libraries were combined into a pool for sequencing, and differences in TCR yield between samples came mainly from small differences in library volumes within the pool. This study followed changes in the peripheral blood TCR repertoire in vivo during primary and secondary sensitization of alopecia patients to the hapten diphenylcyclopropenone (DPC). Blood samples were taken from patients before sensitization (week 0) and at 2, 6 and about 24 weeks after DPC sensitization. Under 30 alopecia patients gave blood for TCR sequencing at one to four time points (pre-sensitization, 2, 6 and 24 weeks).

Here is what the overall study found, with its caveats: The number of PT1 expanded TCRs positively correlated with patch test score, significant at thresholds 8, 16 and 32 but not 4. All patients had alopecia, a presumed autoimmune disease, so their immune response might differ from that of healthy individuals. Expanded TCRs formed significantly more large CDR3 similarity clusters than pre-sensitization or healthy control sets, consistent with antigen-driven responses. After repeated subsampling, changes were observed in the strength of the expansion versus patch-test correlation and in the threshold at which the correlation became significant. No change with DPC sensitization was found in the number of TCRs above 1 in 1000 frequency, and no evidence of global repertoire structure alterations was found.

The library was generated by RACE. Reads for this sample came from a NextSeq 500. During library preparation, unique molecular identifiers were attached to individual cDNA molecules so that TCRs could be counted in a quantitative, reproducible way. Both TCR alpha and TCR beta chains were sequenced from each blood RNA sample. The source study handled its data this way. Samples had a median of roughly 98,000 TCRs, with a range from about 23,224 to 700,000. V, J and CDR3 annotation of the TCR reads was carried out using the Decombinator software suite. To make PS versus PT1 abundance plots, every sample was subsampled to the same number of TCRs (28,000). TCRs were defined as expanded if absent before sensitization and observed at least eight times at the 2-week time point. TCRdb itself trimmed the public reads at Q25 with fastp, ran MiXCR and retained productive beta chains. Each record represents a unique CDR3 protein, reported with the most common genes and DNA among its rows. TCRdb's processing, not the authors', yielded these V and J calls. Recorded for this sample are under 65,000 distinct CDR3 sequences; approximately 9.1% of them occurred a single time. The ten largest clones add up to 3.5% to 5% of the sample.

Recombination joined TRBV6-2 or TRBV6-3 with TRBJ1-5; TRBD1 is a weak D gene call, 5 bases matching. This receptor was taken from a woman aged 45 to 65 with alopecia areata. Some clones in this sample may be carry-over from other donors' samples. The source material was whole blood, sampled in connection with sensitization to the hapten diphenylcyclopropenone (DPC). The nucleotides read TGTGCCAGCAGTTACACCTGGGACGGTAGCAATCAGCCCCAGCATTTT. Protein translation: CASSYTWDGSNQPQHF.